One and the same sample provided the 5 T cell receptor beta chains below, sequenced in a study of blood T cells in healthy people across ages. Combining a sample-barcoded 5' primer with a J-beta primer mix, a second PCR ran for roughly 7 to 12 cycles. From the 5' RACE reads, TCRdb called clonotypes with MiXCR, one entry per CDR3 protein. The sample shows 600,000 to 1,000,000 distinct CDR3 sequences, 55% to 70% of them seen only once. The sequenced material came from blood. Every receptor here comes from a man aged 30-40 years in good health.

The V call is TRBV6-1, the J call TRBJ2-1; D may be TRBD1 or TRBD2 (5 bases each). Trimming shortened V by 2 bases and J by 6 bases, and 8 bases separated the two germline ends. CDR1 is MNHNS, CDR2 SASEGT, per germline. This CDR3 contains 13 residues. This CDR3 is CASSEKGTNEQFF. The CDR3 bases are TGTGCCAGCAGTGAAAAGGGGACCAATGAGCAGTTCTTC.

This sequence joins TRBV3-1 and TRBJ1-2, with a tentative D call TRBD1 (5 bases). The CDR3 covers 15 residues. The germline gives CDR1 LGHDT, CDR2 YNNKEL (reference sequence). V was clipped by 6 bases and J by 7 bases, with 21 bases between them. DNA of the CDR3: TGTGCCAGCAGTAAAAGGGGCGGACAATTAAGTGGCTACACCTTC. This codes for CASSKRGGQLSGYTF. Full variable domain (remainder filled in from reference TRBV3-1 and TRBJ1-2): DTAVSQTPKYLVTQMGNDKSIKCEQNLGHDTMYWYKQDSKKFLKIMFSYNNKELIINETVPNRFSPKSPDKAHLNLHINSLELGDSAVYFCASSKRGGQLSGYTFGSGTRLTVV.

V and J are TRBV7-2 and TRBJ2-7; the match to TRBD2 covers 9 bases. From germline, CDR1 is SGHTA and CDR2 FQGNSA. Unmatched junction bases numbered 5, after V lost 2 bases and J lost 6 bases. This CDR3 region has 14 residues. CDR3 DNA sequence: TGTGCCAGCAGCTTAATAGCGGGAGCAGGCGAGCAGTACTTC. Amino acids: CASSLIAGAGEQYF.

Note on this clonotype: One junction end does not reproduce the germline sequence, and a read error may be involved. The chain recombines TRBV11-3 with TRBJ2-1; tentatively, D is TRBD2 (6 bases). The J call may be in error: the DNA end matches TRBJ2-7 better. This CDR3 spans 15 amino acids. CDR1 SGHNT and CDR2 YENEEA come from the germline V gene. The CDR3 here is CAGSRAGVSYNEQYF. The CDR3 DNA follows: TGTGCCGGCAGCCGAGCGGGTGTCTCCTACAATGAGCAGTACTTC.

With regard to this clonotype: A much larger clone lies a single base off, so this may be a read error. V is TRBV3-1 and J is TRBJ1-6; unclear D gene. The length of the CDR3 is 12 residues. Germline V gene data show CDR1 as LGHDT and CDR2 as YNNKEL (reference sequence). V was pared by 3 bases and J by 4 bases, with 1 base between. CDR3 coding DNA: TGTGCCAGCAGCCAGTATAATTCACCCCTCCACTTT. This gives the protein CASSQYNSPLHF.